Below, 3 T cell receptor beta chains from the same sample are listed, as sequenced in a study of cytomegalovirus exposure and HLA in healthy donors. 13 Jbeta primers and 60 Vbeta primers were used for the PCR. Sequenced by immunoSEQ multiplex PCR; TCRdb stores in-frame clones only, minus some. The sample has more than 100,000 clones; around 77% are singletons. Specimen: PBMCs. These receptor sequences come from a human donor in good health.

This chain links TRBV6-1 with TRBJ2-7, with 9 bases matching TRBD1. V lost 4 bases, J lost 7 bases, and 5 bases stayed unmatched. Germline CDR1 reads MNHNS; CDR2 reads SASEGT. This CDR3 region has 13 residues. CDR3 bases: TGTGCCAGCAGTGTCGGGACAGGGCGGGAGCAGTACTTC. Protein: CASSVGTGREQYF.

The genes are TRBV6-1 and TRBJ1-5, with D hard to call. In germline, CDR1 is MNHNS, CDR2 SASEGT. The CDR3 is made up of 14 amino acids. Trimming took 8 bases from V and 6 from J, leaving 17 bases between them. CDR3 sequence (DNA): TGTGCCAGCGGTCCCCACGGAGGGAGTCAGCCCCAGCATTTT. Translated, it gives CASGPHGGSQPQHF.

The chain couples TRBV6-1 to TRBJ1-5; 8 positions agree with TRBD1. J was trimmed by 2 bases and V by 6 bases; bases with no gene match: 6. Germline CDR1 is MNHNS and CDR2 is SASEGT. The CDR3 is 15 residues long. CDR3 in DNA: TGTGCCAGCAGGGAGGACAGGGCCCGCAATCAGCCCCAGCATTTT. It translates to CASREDRARNQPQHF.